The following is a T cell receptor (beta chain) sequence with its context. This sample was included in a study of T-cell reconstitution after alpha-beta-depleted transplantation in children. For TCRbeta, the library was prepared with unique molecular identifiers. TCRdb reprocessed the PCR reads with MiXCR, giving one entry per CDR3 protein. Of approximately 500,000 distinct CDR3 sequences listed, roughly a tenth are singletons. This receptor was obtained from a child aged 2 to 10 with inherited bone marrow failure, due to receive a stem cell transplant. Sequenced material: PBMCs, taken before TCRalphabeta/CD19-depleted stem cell transplant.

CDR3 amino acids: CSVEAETGYEQYF. The CDR3 DNA sequence: TGCAGCGTTGAGGCCGAGACAGGGTACGAGCAGTACTTC. V gene TRBV29-1 combines with J gene TRBJ2-7, with TRBD1 matching 7 bases. Germline loops: CDR1 SQVTM, CDR2 ANQGSEA. The CDR3 extends over 13 amino acids. Trimming removed 3 bases from V and 4 bases from J; junction bases left unmatched: 6.